This TCR beta chain originates from a study of somatic mutations in cytotoxic T cells in rheumatoid arthritis. V was clipped by 2 bases and J by 4 bases; unmatched bases: 17. CDR3 length: 18 amino acids. Germline lookup yields CDR1 SGDLS and CDR2 YYNGEE. Here immunoSEQ multiplex PCR was the method, and the copy in TCRdb shows in-frame clones only, minus some. Here the sample spans some 29,000 clones, approximately 86% being singletons. The table lists this clone with a count of one. The chain links TRBV9 to TRBJ2-5; the match to TRBD2 covers 7 bases. Material: CD8+ T cells sorted from blood. The sequence came from an adult with rheumatoid arthritis. The CDR3 DNA is TGTGCCAGCAGCGTCTCCGGATGGGGCGGGAGTTCTGGAGAGACCCAGTACTTC. Protein product: CASSVSGWGGSSGETQYF.